This TCR beta chain originates from a study of radiation and T cells in renal cell carcinoma. Time point described: blood 2 weeks post-SBRT. Treatment given: 15 Gy SBRT to primary tumor, nephrectomy 4 weeks later. Radiation-treated patients gave blood at baseline, week 2 and week 4. The tumor was a clear cell renal cell carcinoma. This table comes from immunoSEQ multiplex PCR, and its TCRdb copy is limited to in-frame clones, with some not included. In the table there are fewer than 90,000 clones, approximately 86% of which are singletons. This sample comprised blood, obtained from a patient whose treatment included radiotherapy and nephrectomy. The TCR comes from a woman aged 45-59 years with renal cell carcinoma.

CDR3 residues: CASSLGGPVGETQYF. The CDR3 bases are TGTGCCAGCAGCTTAGGGGGGCCGGTGGGAGAGACCCAGTACTTC. This chain uses TRBV5-4 with TRBJ2-5; either TRBD1 or TRBD2 may fit D (6 bases each). CDR3 length: 15 residues. Germline CDR1 SGHNT, CDR2 YYREEE (reference sequence). The germline V and J ends were trimmed by 2 bases and 4 bases, with 15 bases remaining between them.